The rows below give T cell receptor beta chains drawn from one sample of a study of patients and donors after allogeneic stem cell transplantation. A single record per CDR3 protein comes from TCRdb applying MiXCR to the RT-PCR reads. The table records roughly 880,000 distinct CDR3 sequences, roughly 18% of them present only once. What was sequenced was blood, either unsorted or a sorted T cell fraction (not recorded which). These TCRs come from a human donor who was either an allogeneic HSCT recipient or a stem cell or donor lymphocyte infusion donor (not recorded which). It is not recorded whose cells these are; they may come from a transplant donor. Each CDR3 is given with its conserved first and last residue. The order of the fields is clone size, D gene, J gene, V gene, CDR3 protein, CDR3 DNA. A D gene is named only where the DNA matches it firmly. Not all rows give a size; the values are once, few, many and, for expanded clones, a class.

clone size: .; D gene: .; J gene: TRBJ2-2; V gene: TRBV5-1; CDR3 protein: CASSSGGGIGELFF; CDR3 DNA: TGCGCCAGCAGCTCAGGTGGAGGGATCGGGGAGCTGTTTTTT
clone size: .; D gene: TRBD2; J gene: TRBJ2-7; V gene: TRBV29-1; CDR3 protein: CSVGRLSGGAYEQYF; CDR3 DNA: TGCAGCGTAGGGCGGTTGTCGGGGGGTGCCTACGAGCAGTACTTC
clone size: few; D gene: TRBD1; J gene: TRBJ1-1; V gene: TRBV9; CDR3 protein: CASSVDVRGRNTEAFF; CDR3 DNA: TGTGCCAGCAGCGTAGATGTTAGGGGGCGGAACACTGAAGCTTTCTTT
clone size: .; D gene: TRBD2; J gene: TRBJ2-1; V gene: TRBV12-3/TRBV12-4; CDR3 protein: CASSLDSGRAGEQFF; CDR3 DNA: TGTGCCAGCAGTTTAGATAGCGGGAGGGCCGGTGAGCAGTTCTTC
clone size: few; D gene: TRBD2; J gene: TRBJ2-7; V gene: TRBV5-6; CDR3 protein: CASRPWRGFYEQYF; CDR3 DNA: TGTGCCAGCAGGCCGTGGCGGGGGTTCTACGAGCAGTACTTC
clone size: many; D gene: TRBD1; J gene: TRBJ2-1; V gene: TRBV7-2; CDR3 protein: CASSRTGKYEQFF; CDR3 DNA: TGTGCCAGCAGCCGGACAGGGAAGTATGAGCAGTTCTTC
clone size: few; D gene: TRBD2; J gene: TRBJ2-1; V gene: TRBV4-2; CDR3 protein: CASSQEGASGYNEQFF; CDR3 DNA: TGTGCCAGCAGCCAAGAAGGGGCTAGCGGATACAATGAGCAGTTCTTC
clone size: few; D gene: TRBD2; J gene: TRBJ2-1; V gene: TRBV27; CDR3 protein: CASSVPGLAFNEQFF; CDR3 DNA: TGTGCCAGCAGTGTTCCGGGACTAGCTTTTAATGAGCAGTTCTTC
clone size: .; D gene: .; J gene: TRBJ2-3; V gene: TRBV7-9; CDR3 protein: CASRGLTGTAITDTQYF; CDR3 DNA: TGTGCCAGCAGAGGACTAACCGGGACAGCGATCACAGATACGCAGTATTTT
clone size: few; D gene: .; J gene: TRBJ1-1; V gene: TRBV4-3; CDR3 protein: CASSQSSTDMNTEAFF; CDR3 DNA: TGCGCCAGCAGCCAATCTTCGACCGACATGAACACTGAAGCTTTCTTT
clone size: .; D gene: .; J gene: TRBJ2-5; V gene: TRBV7-9; CDR3 protein: CASSRHGGQETQYF; CDR3 DNA: TGTGCCAGCAGCCGTCATGGGGGGCAAGAGACCCAGTACTTC
clone size: many; D gene: TRBD1; J gene: TRBJ1-1; V gene: TRBV12-3/TRBV12-4; CDR3 protein: CASIQGAPGTEAFF; CDR3 DNA: TGTGCCAGCATCCAGGGGGCGCCGGGCACTGAAGCTTTCTTT
clone size: few; D gene: .; J gene: TRBJ2-1; V gene: TRBV7-9; CDR3 protein: CASSHNLASHYNEQFF; CDR3 DNA: TGTGCCAGCAGCCACAATCTAGCGAGCCACTACAATGAGCAGTTCTTC
clone size: many; D gene: .; J gene: TRBJ2-7; V gene: TRBV29-1; CDR3 protein: CSAHQSPGYEQYF; CDR3 DNA: TGCAGCGCTCACCAATCGCCTGGCTACGAGCAGTACTTC
clone size: .; D gene: .; J gene: TRBJ1-5; V gene: TRBV28; CDR3 protein: CASSRVNSNQPQHF; CDR3 DNA: TGTGCCAGCAGTAGGGTCAATAGCAATCAGCCCCAGCATTTT
clone size: few; D gene: .; J gene: TRBJ1-1; V gene: TRBV7-3; CDR3 protein: CASSLMKNTEAFF; CDR3 DNA: TGTGCCAGCAGCTTAATGAAGAACACTGAAGCTTTCTTT
clone size: .; D gene: TRBD2; J gene: TRBJ2-7; V gene: TRBV20-1; CDR3 protein: CSARGRLAGNYEQYF; CDR3 DNA: TGCAGTGCTAGAGGGCGACTAGCGGGCAACTACGAGCAGTACTTC
clone size: few; D gene: .; J gene: TRBJ1-6; V gene: TRBV6-1; CDR3 protein: CASLGRLNSPLHF; CDR3 DNA: TGTGCCAGCCTGGGACGGCTGAATTCACCCCTCCACTTT
clone size: .; D gene: .; J gene: TRBJ2-4; V gene: TRBV24-1; CDR3 protein: CATGHGAKNIQYF; CDR3 DNA: TGTGCCACCGGACATGGAGCCAAAAACATTCAGTACTTC
clone size: few; D gene: TRBD2; J gene: TRBJ2-2; V gene: TRBV20-1; CDR3 protein: CSAETSGADTGELFF; CDR3 DNA: TGCAGTGCTGAGACTAGCGGGGCCGACACCGGGGAGCTGTTTTTT
clone size: few; D gene: .; J gene: TRBJ1-4; V gene: TRBV21-1; CDR3 protein: CASSKVGGYRGANEKLFF; CDR3 DNA: TGTGCCAGCAGCAAAGTAGGAGGTTACAGGGGAGCTAATGAAAAACTGTTTTTT
clone size: .; D gene: .; J gene: TRBJ2-3; V gene: TRBV20-1; CDR3 protein: CSASSFMAGGTDTQYF; CDR3 DNA: TGCAGTGCTAGCTCTTTCATGGCAGGGGGCACAGATACGCAGTATTTT
clone size: few; D gene: TRBD2; J gene: TRBJ2-7; V gene: TRBV5-1; CDR3 protein: CASTGRGDEQYF; CDR3 DNA: TGCGCCAGCACTGGTCGGGGGGACGAGCAGTACTTC
clone size: many; D gene: .; J gene: TRBJ1-5; V gene: TRBV20-1; CDR3 protein: CSARDPRGNQPQHF; CDR3 DNA: TGCAGTGCTAGAGATCCCCGGGGCAATCAGCCCCAGCATTTT
clone size: .; D gene: .; J gene: TRBJ2-1; V gene: TRBV29-1; CDR3 protein: CSASQGALGEQFF; CDR3 DNA: TGCAGCGCGTCCCAGGGCGCGCTGGGTGAGCAGTTCTTC
clone size: few; D gene: TRBD1; J gene: TRBJ1-1; V gene: TRBV20-1; CDR3 protein: CSAQTQGARTEAFF; CDR3 DNA: TGCAGTGCCCAAACACAGGGGGCGAGGACTGAAGCTTTCTTT
clone size: few; D gene: .; J gene: TRBJ1-4; V gene: TRBV7-9; CDR3 protein: CASSLDGIPNEKLFF; CDR3 DNA: TGTGCCAGCAGCTTAGATGGCATCCCAAATGAAAAACTGTTTTTT
clone size: many; D gene: TRBD2; J gene: TRBJ2-7; V gene: TRBV12-3/TRBV12-4; CDR3 protein: CASTTGTSYEQYF; CDR3 DNA: TGTGCCAGCACTACGGGGACTAGCTACGAGCAGTACTTC
clone size: .; D gene: TRBD1; J gene: TRBJ2-7; V gene: TRBV20-1; CDR3 protein: CSAWTGGSYEQYF; CDR3 DNA: TGCAGTGCTTGGACAGGGGGTTCCTACGAGCAGTACTTC
clone size: .; D gene: .; J gene: TRBJ2-3; V gene: TRBV7-3; CDR3 protein: CASRSADTQYF; CDR3 DNA: TGTGCCAGCAGGTCGGCAGATACGCAGTATTTT
clone size: .; D gene: .; J gene: TRBJ1-1; V gene: TRBV20-1; CDR3 protein: CSARDHKTGRPEAFF; CDR3 DNA: TGCAGTGCTAGAGATCACAAGACAGGCCGGCCTGAAGCTTTCTTT
clone size: many; D gene: .; J gene: TRBJ2-5; V gene: TRBV24-1; CDR3 protein: CATSDPPAGRQETQYF; CDR3 DNA: TGTGCCACCAGTGATCCCCCGGCAGGTCGTCAAGAGACCCAGTACTTC
clone size: .; D gene: .; J gene: TRBJ1-2; V gene: TRBV7-2; CDR3 protein: CASSLAPKGYTF; CDR3 DNA: TGTGCCAGCAGCTTAGCCCCGAAGGGCTACACCTTC
clone size: .; D gene: .; J gene: TRBJ2-3; V gene: TRBV6-6; CDR3 protein: CASSYMGGNTQYF; CDR3 DNA: TGTGCCAGCAGTTACATGGGCGGGAATACGCAGTATTTT
clone size: few; D gene: TRBD1; J gene: TRBJ1-2; V gene: TRBV27; CDR3 protein: CATGQGKIYGYTF; CDR3 DNA: TGTGCCACCGGACAGGGAAAAATCTATGGCTACACCTTC
clone size: .; D gene: .; J gene: TRBJ1-2; V gene: TRBV20-1; CDR3 protein: CSAYGYGSYGYTF; CDR3 DNA: TGCAGTGCATACGGATACGGCTCCTATGGCTACACCTTC
clone size: .; D gene: .; J gene: TRBJ2-7; V gene: TRBV4-3; CDR3 protein: CASSQVAGTRAYEQYF; CDR3 DNA: TGCGCCAGCAGCCAAGTGGCAGGGACAAGGGCCTACGAGCAGTACTTC
clone size: .; D gene: TRBD1; J gene: TRBJ1-2; V gene: TRBV7-9; CDR3 protein: CASKGTGGDYGYTF; CDR3 DNA: TGTGCCAGCAAGGGGACAGGGGGAGACTATGGCTACACCTTC
clone size: .; D gene: .; J gene: TRBJ2-7; V gene: TRBV27; CDR3 protein: CASSLRQPSSYEQYF; CDR3 DNA: TGTGCCAGCAGTTTACGTCAGCCTAGCTCCTACGAGCAGTACTTC
clone size: few; D gene: TRBD2; J gene: TRBJ2-1; V gene: TRBV9; CDR3 protein: CASSGAVGREKYNEQFF; CDR3 DNA: TGTGCCAGCAGCGGTGCAGTGGGGCGGGAGAAGTACAATGAGCAGTTCTTC
clone size: few; D gene: .; J gene: TRBJ2-1; V gene: TRBV25-1; CDR3 protein: CASSGQPNEQFF; CDR3 DNA: TGTGCCAGCAGTGGACAGCCGAATGAGCAGTTCTTC
clone size: .; D gene: .; J gene: TRBJ1-1; V gene: TRBV27; CDR3 protein: CASSLGWGANTEAFF; CDR3 DNA: TGTGCCAGCAGTTTGGGCTGGGGGGCGAACACTGAAGCTTTCTTT
clone size: .; D gene: .; J gene: TRBJ2-3; V gene: TRBV4-3; CDR3 protein: CASSQSLALSTDTQYF; CDR3 DNA: TGCGCCAGCAGCCAAAGTCTAGCGCTAAGCACAGATACGCAGTATTTT
clone size: .; D gene: .; J gene: TRBJ2-3; V gene: TRBV5-1; CDR3 protein: CASSHDTQASTDTQYF; CDR3 DNA: TGCGCCAGCAGCCACGATACACAGGCAAGCACAGATACGCAGTATTTT
clone size: few; D gene: .; J gene: TRBJ2-3; V gene: TRBV7-9; CDR3 protein: CASSPTGTQYF; CDR3 DNA: TGTGCCAGCAGCCCCACCGGAACGCAGTATTTT
clone size: few; D gene: .; J gene: TRBJ1-2; V gene: TRBV5-1; CDR3 protein: CASSLGGGRDGYTF; CDR3 DNA: TGCGCCAGCAGCTTGGGTGGAGGAAGGGACGGCTACACCTTC
clone size: .; D gene: .; J gene: TRBJ2-7; V gene: TRBV20-1; CDR3 protein: CSADRGQTAYEQYF; CDR3 DNA: TGCAGTGCGGACCGGGGCCAGACGGCCTACGAGCAGTACTTC
clone size: few; D gene: .; J gene: TRBJ1-2; V gene: TRBV18; CDR3 protein: CASSPSTGTRTGYTF; CDR3 DNA: TGTGCCAGCTCACCATCTACCGGGACACGGACTGGCTACACCTTC
clone size: .; D gene: TRBD1; J gene: TRBJ1-5; V gene: TRBV20-1; CDR3 protein: CSARSGGSGNQPQHF; CDR3 DNA: TGCAGTGCTAGATCAGGGGGTAGTGGCAATCAGCCCCAGCATTTT
clone size: few; D gene: .; J gene: TRBJ2-7; V gene: TRBV6-2/TRBV6-3; CDR3 protein: CASSRPIPLEQYF; CDR3 DNA: TGTGCCAGCAGTCGACCTATACCTCTGGAGCAGTACTTC
clone size: few; D gene: .; J gene: TRBJ2-1; V gene: TRBV20-1; CDR3 protein: CSFHRDLHNEQFF; CDR3 DNA: TGCAGTTTCCACCGGGATTTACACAATGAGCAGTTCTTC